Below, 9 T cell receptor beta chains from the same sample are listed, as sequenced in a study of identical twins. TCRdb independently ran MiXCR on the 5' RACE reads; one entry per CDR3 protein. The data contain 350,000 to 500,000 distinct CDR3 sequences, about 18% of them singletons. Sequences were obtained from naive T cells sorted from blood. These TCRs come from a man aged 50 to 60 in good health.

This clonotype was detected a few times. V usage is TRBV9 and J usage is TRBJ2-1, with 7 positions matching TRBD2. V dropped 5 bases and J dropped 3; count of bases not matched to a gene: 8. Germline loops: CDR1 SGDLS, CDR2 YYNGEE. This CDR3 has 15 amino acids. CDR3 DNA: TGTGCCAGCAGTGCGAGCGGGACTTACTACAATGAGCAGTTCTTC. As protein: CASSASGTYYNEQFF.

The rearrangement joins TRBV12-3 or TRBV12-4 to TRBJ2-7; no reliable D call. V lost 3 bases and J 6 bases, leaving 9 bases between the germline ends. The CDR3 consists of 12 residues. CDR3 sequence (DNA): TGTGCCAGCAGTTTTCCGGGTATCGAGCAGTACTTC. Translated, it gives CASSFPGIEQYF.

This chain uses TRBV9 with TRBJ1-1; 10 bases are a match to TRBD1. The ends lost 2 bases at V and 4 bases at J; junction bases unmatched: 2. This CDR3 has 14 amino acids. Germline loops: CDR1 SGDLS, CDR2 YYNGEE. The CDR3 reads CASSVGQGITEAFF. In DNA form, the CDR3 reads TGTGCCAGCAGCGTGGGACAGGGGATCACTGAAGCTTTCTTT.

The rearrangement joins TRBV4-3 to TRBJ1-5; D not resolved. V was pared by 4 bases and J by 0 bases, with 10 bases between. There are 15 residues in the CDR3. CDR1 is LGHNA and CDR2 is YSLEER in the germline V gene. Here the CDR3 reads CASSRGKGSNQPQHF. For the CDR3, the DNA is TGCGCCAGCAGCCGGGGAAAGGGTAGCAATCAGCCCCAGCATTTT.

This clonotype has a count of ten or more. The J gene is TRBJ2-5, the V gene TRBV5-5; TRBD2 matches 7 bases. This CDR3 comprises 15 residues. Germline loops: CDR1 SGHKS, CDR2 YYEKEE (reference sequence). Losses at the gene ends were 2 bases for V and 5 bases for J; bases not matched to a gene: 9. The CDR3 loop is CASSLLTSPRETQYF. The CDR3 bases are TGTGCCAGCAGCTTACTGACTAGCCCACGGGAGACCCAGTACTTC.

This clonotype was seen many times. CDR3 in DNA: TGTGCCAGTAGTAGCGGGGGGGCCGTCGGGGAGCTGTTTTTT. Protein: CASSSGGAVGELFF. The V call is TRBV6-1, the J call TRBJ2-2; 11 positions match TRBD2. Germline values: CDR1 MNHNS, CDR2 SASEGT. J gave up 7 bases and V 9 bases, and 7 bases lay outside the gene matches. The CDR3 has 14 residues.

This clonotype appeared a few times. This chain's CDR3 is CTSSSNAARCGDTQYF. CDR3 nucleotides: TGCACCAGCAGCTCTAACGCCGCCCGCTGCGGGGATACGCAGTATTTT. V gene TRBV1 combines with J gene TRBJ2-3; the D segment call TRBD1 is taken from the table without a DNA check. TRBV1 is a pseudogene locus. The CDR3 spans 16 residues.

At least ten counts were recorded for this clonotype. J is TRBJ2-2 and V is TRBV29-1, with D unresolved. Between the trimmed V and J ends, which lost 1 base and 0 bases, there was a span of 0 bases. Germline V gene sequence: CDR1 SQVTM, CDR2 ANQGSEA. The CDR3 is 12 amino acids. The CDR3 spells CSVEANTGELFF. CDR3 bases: TGCAGCGTTGAAGCGAACACCGGGGAGCTGTTTTTT.

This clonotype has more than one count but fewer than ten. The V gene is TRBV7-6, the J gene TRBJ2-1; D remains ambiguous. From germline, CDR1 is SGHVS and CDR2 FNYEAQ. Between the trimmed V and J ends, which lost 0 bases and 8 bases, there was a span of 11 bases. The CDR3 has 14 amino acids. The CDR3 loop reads CASSLAGLKDEQFF. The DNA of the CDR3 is TGTGCCAGCAGCTTAGCTGGGCTCAAGGATGAGCAGTTCTTC.